A selection of T cell receptor beta chains follows, all from one sample in a study of post-analysis software for immune sequencing data. Each CDR3 protein gets one entry after TCRdb re-called the PCR reads with MiXCR. This sample carries 740,000 or so distinct CDR3 sequences, approximately 53% of them seen once, and the ten largest clones take around 4.5%. What was sequenced was blood. These receptors originate from a girl between 5 and 17 years old with multiple sclerosis. Each CDR3 is given without its conserved first and last residue. Fields, in order: V gene, J gene, CDR3 protein.

TRBV3-1	TRBJ2-1	ASSQRRGLRNEQF
TRBV12-3/TRBV12-4	TRBJ2-1	ASSWTGGAYNEQF
TRBV7-2	TRBJ2-1	ASSLFLGTDFYNEQF
TRBV5-1	TRBJ2-1	ASSQASGGNEQF
TRBV7-9	TRBJ2-1	ASSLVLGREVHNEQF
TRBV29-1	TRBJ2-5	SVRGRARETRY
TRBV20-1	TRBJ2-3	SARASVPSTDTQY
TRBV20-1	TRBJ2-3	SARGAGGPADTQY
TRBV12-3/TRBV12-4	TRBJ1-2	ASSFWGSVVRYT
TRBV29-1	TRBJ1-1	SVSGHGVETEAF
TRBV5-1	TRBJ2-7	ASSYGEGIRDEQY
TRBV20-1	TRBJ2-1	SARALGQGSSYNEQF
TRBV11-3	TRBJ1-5	ASSLTHQPQH
TRBV5-6	TRBJ2-2	ASSLRPTGELF
TRBV5-1	TRBJ2-3	ASSWGGLAGDTQY
TRBV6-1	TRBJ2-3	ASSVGLGRGGTDTQY
TRBV30	TRBJ2-1	AWSVRADHEQF
TRBV7-8	TRBJ1-5	ASSKNALGGGPQH
TRBV29-1	TRBJ2-7	SVAPLTGREAYEQY
TRBV20-1	TRBJ2-4	SAPGLAENIQY
TRBV7-2	TRBJ1-5	ASSPKRGGNQPQH
TRBV18	TRBJ1-5	ASRANNQPQH
TRBV29-1	NA	RELRWGSSYNEQY
TRBV7-9	TRBJ2-2	ASRLITGTGGRYTGELF
TRBV6-5	TRBJ2-7	ASSRGLARQY
TRBV20-1	TRBJ2-1	SATTPTTTSSGEQF
TRBV20-1	NA	SATNNLETQY
TRBV10-3	TRBJ1-1	AIRNGGPMNTEAF
TRBV7-9	NA	ASSLVGVEQY
TRBV7-9	TRBJ2-5	ASSDNDRQDQETQY
TRBV7-9	TRBJ2-1	ASSIYMGGTAHNEQF
TRBV12-3/TRBV12-4	TRBJ2-1	ASSFPQGTTYNEQF
TRBV15	TRBJ2-7	ATSRALAGEGEQY
TRBV20-1	TRBJ1-2	SARVQAYGYT
TRBV7-3	TRBJ2-5	ASSSLAGDQETQY
TRBV6-5	TRBJ2-7	ASSFEAGGLYNEQY
TRBV21-1	TRBJ2-7	ASSKEYNYEQY
TRBV11-2	TRBJ2-5	ASSLGGPTRTQY
TRBV7-9	TRBJ2-7	ASSFSGRYEQY
TRBV9	TRBJ1-2	ASSGRQGDYGYT
TRBV29-1	TRBJ2-7	SAVMDSAYEQY
TRBV12-3/TRBV12-4	TRBJ1-5	ASSLGQVLQPQH
TRBV5-5	TRBJ1-5	ASRQAGTENQPQH
TRBV7-6	TRBJ2-1	ASSLTIALNNEQF
TRBV7-2	TRBJ1-5	ASSGWDGFGPQH
TRBV29-1	NA	SGSGRGRGEQY